The rows below give T cell receptor beta chains drawn from one sample of a study of control samples from healthy donors and cancer patients. Libraries were prepared by immunoSEQ multiplex PCR; TCRdb keeps only in-frame clonotypes and omits some of them. The sample holds about 170,000 clones; 85% to 95% are singletons and the top ten take over 4%. Sequencing used blood. These receptors originate from an older woman in good health. Each CDR3 is given with its conserved first and last residue. A D gene is named only where the DNA matches it firmly. A row's size may be missing; if present it is once, few, many or a size class.

TRBJ2-3 | - | TRBV7-3 | - | TGTGCCAGCAGCTGGTCGGGAGTTAGCACAGATACGCAGTATTTT | CASSWSGVSTDTQYF
TRBJ2-3 | TRBD2 | TRBV7-8 | - | TGTGCCAGCAGCCCGATAGCGGGGGGCCTTACAGATACGCAGTATTTT | CASSPIAGGLTDTQYF
TRBJ1-2 | - | TRBV10-2 | - | TGCGCCAGCAGTGAGTCGCCAGACTATGGCTACACCTTC | CASSESPDYGYTF
TRBJ2-1 | - | TRBV25-1 | - | TGTGCCAGCAGTGAATTCAAGCTCCATGAGCAGTTCTTC | CASSEFKLHEQFF
TRBJ1-1 | - | TRBV19 | - | TGTGCCAGTAGTCTGGGAGGGCTGAACACTGAAGCTTTCTTT | CASSLGGLNTEAFF
TRBJ2-3 | - | TRBV3-1/TRBV3-2 | - | TGTGCCAGCAGCCAGATGACTTCCACAGATACGCAGTATTTT | CASSQMTSTDTQYF
TRBJ1-5 | - | TRBV5-1 | - | TGCGCCAGCAGCTTGGACCCGAATGGCAATCAGCCCCAGCATTTT | CASSLDPNGNQPQHF
TRBJ1-5 | - | TRBV7-2 | - | TGTGCCAGCAGCTTAGCTTGGGGTCAGCCCCAGCATTTT | CASSLAWGQPQHF
TRBJ2-3 | TRBD1 | TRBV12-3/TRBV12-4 | - | TGTGCCAGCAACAGGGGAGAAGCAGATACGCAGTATTTT | CASNRGEADTQYF
TRBJ1-2 | - | TRBV18 | - | TGTGCCAGCTCCCCTAGAACGGAGGATGGCTACACCTTC | CASSPRTEDGYTF
TRBJ2-2 | - | TRBV5-1 | - | TGCGCCAGCAGCTTTCAGGGACAATCCGGGGAGCTGTTTTTT | CASSFQGQSGELFF
TRBJ2-2 | TRBD1 | TRBV6-1 | once | TGTGCCAGCAGTGAGGGACAGGGGGTAGGCGGGGAGCTGTTTTTT | CASSEGQGVGGELFF